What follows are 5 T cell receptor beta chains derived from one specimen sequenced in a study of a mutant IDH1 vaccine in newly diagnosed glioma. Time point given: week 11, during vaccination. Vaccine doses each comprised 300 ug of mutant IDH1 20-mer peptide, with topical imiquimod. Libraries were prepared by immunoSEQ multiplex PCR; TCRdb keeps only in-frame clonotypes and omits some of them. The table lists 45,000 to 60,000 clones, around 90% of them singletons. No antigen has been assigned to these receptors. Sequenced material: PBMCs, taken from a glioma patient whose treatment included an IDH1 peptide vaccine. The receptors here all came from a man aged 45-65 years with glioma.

CDR3 region: CASSESGTGLSPLHF. DNA for the CDR3: TGTGCCAGCAGCGAATCCGGGACAGGGCTTTCACCCCTCCACTTT. This chain joins TRBV9 and TRBJ1-6; 9 bases are a match to TRBD1. The V and J ends lost 3 bases and 9 bases, in that order; junction bases with no gene match: 7. Germline assignment: CDR1 SGDLS and CDR2 YYNGEE. This CDR3 contains 15 residues.

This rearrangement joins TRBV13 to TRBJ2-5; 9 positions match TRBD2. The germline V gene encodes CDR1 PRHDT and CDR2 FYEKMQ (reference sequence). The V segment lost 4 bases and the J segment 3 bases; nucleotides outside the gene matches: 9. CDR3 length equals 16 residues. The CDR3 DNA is TGTGCCAGCAGCTCCCCCTCAGCGGGAGGTAAAGAGACCCAGTACTTC. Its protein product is CASSSPSAGGKETQYF.

The CDR3 nucleotides are TGCGCCAGCAGCGGGCGGGGCACAGATACGCAGTATTTT. Translation: CASSGRGTDTQYF. This chain joins TRBV4-3 and TRBJ2-3; D perhaps matches TRBD2 (5 bases). V was trimmed by 5 bases and J by 1 base, leaving 7 bases between them. Per the germline V gene, CDR1 is LGHNA and CDR2 is YSLEER. The CDR3 spans 13 residues.

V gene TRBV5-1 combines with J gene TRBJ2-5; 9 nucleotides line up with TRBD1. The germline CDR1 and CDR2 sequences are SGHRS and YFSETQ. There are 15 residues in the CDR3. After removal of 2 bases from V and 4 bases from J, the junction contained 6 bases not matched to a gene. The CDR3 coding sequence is TGCGCCAGCAGCTTCTCATCACAGGGGGCAGAGACCCAGTACTTC. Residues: CASSFSSQGAETQYF.

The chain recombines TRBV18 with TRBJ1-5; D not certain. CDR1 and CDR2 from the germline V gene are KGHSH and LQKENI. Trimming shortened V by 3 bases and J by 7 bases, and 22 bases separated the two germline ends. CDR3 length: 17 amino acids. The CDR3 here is CASSPNKTRKGSQPQHF. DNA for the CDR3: TGTGCCAGCTCACCGAATAAGACCCGTAAAGGCAGCCAGCCCCAGCATTTT.